This TCR beta chain is drawn from a study of human T cells and chemical hapten exposure. From the RACE reads, TCRdb called clonotypes with MiXCR, one entry per CDR3 protein. Of roughly 200,000 distinct CDR3 sequences in the sample, about 22% were seen once. Time point defined: patch test 3, about 24 weeks after DPC sensitization. The treatment here: therapeutic diphenylcyclopropenone sensitization with weekly scalp DPC. The CDR3 loop spans 16 amino acids. With V trimmed by 5 bases and J by 3 bases, 7 bases remained unmatched. This clonotype was picked up a small number of times. The clonotype was recovered from a woman aged 40 to 49 with alopecia areata. Some clones in this sample may be carry-over from other donors' samples. This chain uses TRBV12-3 or TRBV12-4 with TRBJ1-5; 10 bases agree with TRBD1. Sequenced material: whole blood, taken in connection with sensitization to the hapten diphenylcyclopropenone (DPC). For the CDR3, the DNA is TGTGCCAGCAGTCTCCCCGGGACAGGGGTCAATCAGCCCCAGCATTTT. This encodes CASSLPGTGVNQPQHF.